The 32 T cell receptor beta chains given below trace back to one sample, sequenced in a study of CD8+ T cells in alopecia areata (dated by TCRdb to 2016 to 2019). The method behind the library was the immunoSEQ multiplex PCR assay. To provide template for TCR sequencing, every sample had RNA extracted and reverse transcribed into cDNA. Sourced from immuneACCESS, this table was stored by TCRdb with only in-frame sequences that have V and J called. A share of the clones is absent; for the studies checked, an unresolved V gene accounts for under half, and the remainder has no known explanation. The sample table holds approximately 100,000 clones, of which about three fifths were seen once. The leading ten clones occupy around 15% of the sample. The treatment or condition label, read with the paper, signifies: oral pan-JAK inhibitor, 5-10 mg twice daily. The source was CD8+ T cells sorted from blood, collected at approximately week 60, from a patient treated with tofacitinib. All receptors derive from a human donor with alopecia areata.

The V and J genes are TRBV29-1 and TRBJ2-5; no firm D call. The CDR3 runs 13 residues. The germline V and J ends were trimmed by 7 bases and 2 bases, with 14 bases remaining between them. Germline V lookup: CDR1 SQVTM, CDR2 ANQGSEA. The CDR3 DNA reads TGCAGCGCTACCTATAGCTGGCAAGAGACCCAGTACTTC. Amino acids: CSATYSWQETQYF.

The V and J genes are TRBV2 and TRBJ1-5; maybe TRBD1 (5 bases). CDR1 and CDR2 from the germline V gene are SNHLY and FYNNEI. Trimming shortened V by 8 bases and J by 4 bases, and 12 bases separated the two germline ends. The CDR3 is 13 residues long. DNA for the CDR3: TGTGCCAGCGGGGGACCGAAGAATCAGCCCCAGCATTTT. Residues: CASGGPKNQPQHF.

The rearrangement uses TRBV9 and TRBJ2-7; D ambiguous. The germline gives CDR1 SGDLS, CDR2 YYNGEE. Trimming took 3 bases from V and 3 from J, leaving 10 bases between them. The length of the CDR3 is 13 residues. CDR3 DNA sequence: TGTGCCAGCAGCGGCACCGACATCTACGAGCAGTACTTC. Amino acids: CASSGTDIYEQYF.

The rearrangement joins TRBV12-5 to TRBJ2-1, with 9 positions matching TRBD2. The V gene end was trimmed by 1 base and the J gene end by 9 bases; junction bases not matched to a gene: 4. This CDR3 region has 14 residues. From germline, CDR1 is LGHNT and CDR2 FRNRAP. Here the CDR3 reads CASGLGGGALEQFF. As DNA, the CDR3 is TGTGCTAGTGGTTTGGGCGGGGGGGCACTTGAGCAGTTCTTC.

In the case of this clone: The junction differs from germline at one of its ends, possibly a read error. V and J are TRBV5-4 and TRBJ2-3; the match to TRBD2 covers 10 bases. The CDR3 extends over 17 amino acids. Germline V gives CDR1 SGHNT, CDR2 YYREEE (reference sequence). The CDR3 sequence is CPSSSASGGPRTDTQYF. The CDR3 DNA reads as TGTCCCAGCAGCTCCGCTAGCGGGGGCCCTCGCACAGATACGCAGTATTTT.

The chain joins TRBV2 to TRBJ1-1, with D tentatively TRBD1 (5 bases). This CDR3 contains 15 residues. V shed 7 bases and J shed 1 base, with 16 bases lying between them. The germline V gene has CDR1 SNHLY and CDR2 FYNNEI. This chain's CDR3 is CASTSFPQGNTEAFF. The CDR3, as DNA: TGTGCCAGCACCTCTTTTCCCCAGGGGAACACTGAAGCTTTCTTT.

This chain links TRBV7-2 with TRBJ2-3; D not certain. V lost 4 bases and J lost 0, with 8 bases in between. Germline values: CDR1 SGHTA, CDR2 FQGNSA. The CDR3 loop spans 14 amino acids. The CDR3 region is CASSSPQSTDTQYF. CDR3 sequence (DNA): TGTGCCAGCAGCTCACCCCAGAGCACAGATACGCAGTATTTT. The whole variable domain, remainder taken from reference TRBV7-2 and TRBJ2-3, is GAGVSQSPSNKVTEKGKDVELRCDPISGHTALYWYRQSLGQGLEFLIYFQGNSAPDKSGLPSDRFSAERTGGSVSTLTIQRTQQEDSAVYLCASSSPQSTDTQYFGPGTRLTVL.

The J gene is TRBJ1-5, the V gene TRBV14; 7 nucleotides line up with TRBD1. Trimming at V came to 4 bases and at J to 5 bases, leaving 8 bases not matched to a gene. The CDR3 has 15 residues. CDR1 is SGHDN, CDR2 FVKESK, per germline. This CDR3 is CASSPPGQIHQPQHF. The CDR3 nucleotides are TGTGCCAGCAGCCCGCCGGGACAGATTCATCAGCCCCAGCATTTT.

The chain combines TRBV6-5 with TRBJ2-5; D is perhaps TRBD1 or TRBD2 (5 bases each). The V and J ends lost 10 bases and 5 bases respectively, with 11 bases between them. CDR3 length: 11 residues. The germline gives CDR1 MNHEY, CDR2 SVGAGI. In DNA form, the CDR3 reads TGTGCCACAGGGAGTTCGGAGACCCAGTACTTC. Protein product: CATGSSETQYF.

On this clone itself: Other DNA sequences in the sample encode the same CDR3. The rearrangement joins TRBV5-6 to TRBJ2-7; tentative D call: TRBD1 (5 bases). Germline values: CDR1 SGHDT, CDR2 YYEEEE. V was trimmed by 0 bases and J by 4 bases, leaving 5 bases between them. The length of the CDR3 is 12 residues. The CDR3 DNA reads as TGTGCCAGCAGCTTGGGACAGTACGAGCAGTACTTC. It is translated as CASSLGQYEQYF.

This clone was seen a few times. This chain joins TRBV7-9 and TRBJ1-4; D gene uncertain. With 5 bases removed from V and 5 bases from J, the gap between germline ends came to 9 bases. The CDR3 is 13 amino acids. Germline V gene lookup returns CDR1 SEHNR and CDR2 FQNEAQ (reference sequence). This chain's CDR3 is CASSQPQNEKLFF. In nucleotides, the CDR3 is TGTGCCAGCAGCCAACCACAAAATGAAAAACTGTTTTTT.

The J gene is TRBJ1-1, the V gene TRBV30; possible D gene TRBD1, 5 bases. Between the trimmed V and J ends, which lost 5 bases and 1 base, there was a span of 14 bases. CDR1 GTSNPN and CDR2 SVGIG come from the germline V gene (reference sequence). The CDR3 is made up of 14 amino acids. CDR3 bases: TGTGCCTGGGTTCCGGGACTGCCGAACACTGAAGCTTTCTTT. This gives the protein CAWVPGLPNTEAFF.

This clone was seen a handful of times. This chain links TRBV30 with TRBJ2-1; TRBD1 or TRBD2 may be the D gene (5 bases each). V was clipped by 5 bases and J by 7 bases, with 21 bases between them. Germline CDR1 reads GTSNPN; CDR2 reads SVGIG (reference sequence). This CDR3 is 15 amino acids long. CDR3 loop: CAWGQGRRPVNEQFF. The CDR3 nucleotides are TGTGCCTGGGGGCAGGGACGGAGGCCGGTGAATGAGCAGTTCTTC. The entire variable domain, with the rest obtained from reference TRBV30 and TRBJ2-1, is as follows: SQTIHQWPATLVQPVGSPLSLECTVEGTSNPNLYWYRQAAGRGLQLLFYSVGIGQISSEVPQNLSASRPQDRQFILSSKKLLLSDSGFYLCAWGQGRRPVNEQFFGPGTRLTVL.

This chain connects TRBV6-5 to TRBJ1-2; 7 nucleotides match TRBD1. After removal of 6 bases from V and 4 bases from J, the junction contained 11 bases not matched to a gene. Germline loops: CDR1 MNHEY, CDR2 SVGAGI. This CDR3 has 15 amino acids. CDR3 amino acids: CASRNRQGAAYGYTF. In nucleotides, the CDR3 is TGTGCCAGCAGGAACAGACAGGGAGCGGCCTATGGCTACACCTTC.

The chain combines TRBV6-1 with TRBJ1-1; no definite D call. There are 16 residues in the CDR3. Germline V gene sequence: CDR1 MNHNS, CDR2 SASEGT. V lost 3 bases and J 1 base, leaving 15 bases between the germline ends. This CDR3 reads CASSDWPEVRNTEAFF. For the CDR3, the DNA is TGTGCCAGCAGTGATTGGCCCGAGGTGAGGAACACTGAAGCTTTCTTT.

This clone came up a few times. The CDR3 nucleotides are TGCAGCGCCTTACGTGATGGCTCCTACGAGCAGTACTTC. Residues: CSALRDGSYEQYF. The rearrangement links TRBV29-1 to TRBJ2-7; the D is unclear. CDR1 is SQVTM and CDR2 is ANQGSEA in the germline V gene. Trimming pared 7 bases from V and 0 bases from J, leaving 13 bases between. This CDR3 contains 13 residues.

The gene calls are TRBV7-9 and TRBJ2-2; the D is unclear. Germline V CDR1 and CDR2: SEHNR, FQNEAQ (reference sequence). The CDR3 length is 16 residues. V lost 5 bases to trimming and J lost 2 bases, with 15 bases between them. The CDR3 reads CASSQDQASNTGELFF. The CDR3 region has the DNA TGTGCCAGCAGCCAAGATCAGGCTTCTAACACCGGGGAGCTGTTTTTT. Looking up the rest from reference TRBV7-9 and TRBJ2-2 gives the full variable domain: DTGVSQNPRHKITKRGQNVTFRCDPISEHNRLYWYRQTLGQGPEFLTYFQNEAQLEKSRLLSDRFSAERPKGSFSTLEIQRTEQGDSAMYLCASSQDQASNTGELFFGEGSRLTVL.

This chain connects TRBV6-5 to TRBJ2-5; TRBD1 matches at 7 bases. Gene TRBJ2-7 matches the end of the DNA better, so the J call may be wrong. Germline CDR1 reads MNHEY; CDR2 reads SVGAGI. The CDR3 totals 14 residues. The CDR3 DNA follows: TGTGCCAGCAGTCAAGGACAGGCGGCCTACGAGCAGTACTTC. Protein sequence: CASSQGQAAYEQYF.

This clone was observed a few times. The chain has TRBV7-6 and TRBJ1-2; 10 nucleotides agree with TRBD1. The length of the CDR3 is 14 residues. V lost 6 bases, J lost 6 bases, and 7 bases stayed unmatched. Germline-derived CDR1 and CDR2 are SGHVS and FNYEAQ. The CDR3 reads CASRLGTGDDGYTF. The CDR3 bases are TGTGCCAGCAGACTGGGGACAGGGGACGATGGCTACACCTTC.

There are many counts of this clone. This rearrangement joins TRBV5-1 to TRBJ1-1; D remains unclear. Trimming cost V 0 bases and J 1 base, with 10 bases left between them. The CDR3 extends over 15 amino acids. Germline CDR1 SGHRS, CDR2 YFSETQ. The CDR3 sequence: CASSLASSWNTEAFF. The CDR3 DNA sequence: TGCGCCAGCAGCTTGGCCTCATCATGGAACACTGAAGCTTTCTTT.

The V gene is TRBV30, the J gene TRBJ2-7, with 8 nucleotides matching TRBD2. This CDR3 has 14 residues. V was pared by 0 bases and J by 2 bases, with 3 bases of the junction left unmatched. CDR1 is GTSNPN and CDR2 is SVGIG in the germline V gene (reference sequence). The CDR3: CAWSVGGAPYEQYF. The CDR3 DNA reads as TGTGCCTGGAGTGTCGGGGGGGCACCCTACGAGCAGTACTTC.

V usage is TRBV6-5 and J usage is TRBJ1-2, with a tentative D call TRBD1 (6 bases). The CDR3 covers 13 residues. The germline V gene encodes CDR1 MNHEY and CDR2 SVGAGI. V shed 6 bases and J shed 4 bases, with 12 bases lying between them. This chain's CDR3 is CASRKGVVYGYTF. The CDR3 region has the DNA TGTGCCAGCAGGAAGGGGGTTGTCTATGGCTACACCTTC.

The rearrangement uses TRBV2 and TRBJ1-5; tentatively, D is TRBD1 (5 bases). Germline V gene data show CDR1 as SNHLY and CDR2 as FYNNEI. The germline V and J ends were trimmed by 9 bases and 1 base, with 10 bases remaining between them. This CDR3 has 13 residues. CDR3 nucleotide sequence: TGTGCCAGTATGGGGGGGAGCAATCAGCCCCAGCATTTT. It encodes CASMGGSNQPQHF.

V gene TRBV15 combines with J gene TRBJ2-1; a weak D match, TRBD2 (6 bases). The CDR3 is 18 residues long. The germline V gene encodes CDR1 LNHNV and CDR2 YYDKDF (reference sequence). The germline V and J ends were trimmed by 0 bases and 5 bases, with 20 bases remaining between them. The CDR3 here is CATSRDSDLGGWDNEQFF. The CDR3 DNA reads as TGTGCCACCAGCAGAGATTCGGATCTCGGGGGTTGGGACAATGAGCAGTTCTTC.

The CDR3 is CASSPAAGGEDYGYTF. In DNA form, the CDR3 reads TGTGCCAGCAGCCCTGCGGCAGGGGGAGAGGACTATGGCTACACCTTC. This chain joins TRBV13 and TRBJ1-2, with 7 bases identical to TRBD1. V lost 5 bases to trimming and J lost 3 bases; unmatched junction nucleotides: 12. The CDR3 covers 16 residues. Germline-derived CDR1 and CDR2 are PRHDT and FYEKMQ (reference sequence).

This clone has just a few counts. The chain combines TRBV4-1 with TRBJ1-1, with D possibly matching TRBD1 (6 bases). Trimming removed 11 bases at V and 1 base at J, with 11 bases between. Germline CDR1 reads MGHRA; CDR2 reads YSYEKL. The CDR3 runs to 12 residues. The CDR3 loop reads CAVRGANTEAFF. The CDR3, as DNA: TGCGCCGTTAGGGGGGCGAACACTGAAGCTTTCTTT.

This clone has just a few counts. The rearrangement uses TRBV12-5 and TRBJ2-3; tentatively, D is TRBD2 (5 bases). CDR3 size: 13 residues. The germline CDR1 and CDR2 sequences are LGHNT and FRNRAP. V lost 7 bases to trimming and J lost 10 bases, with 18 bases between them. The DNA for the CDR3 is TGTGCTAGTGAAAACGCCCCCGAGGGTTCGCAGTATTTT. This encodes CASENAPEGSQYF.

This clone was seen a single time. The V gene is TRBV2, the J gene TRBJ2-2; D is unclear. Trimming cost V 5 bases and J 1 base, with 5 bases left between them. CDR1 and CDR2 from the germline V gene are SNHLY and FYNNEI. The CDR3 covers 13 residues. CDR3 in amino acids: CASSSRNTGELFF. The CDR3 DNA reads TGTGCCAGCAGTTCTAGGAACACCGGGGAGCTGTTTTTT.

This rearrangement joins TRBV19 to TRBJ1-5; D might be TRBD1 (5 bases). Germline loops: CDR1 LNHDA, CDR2 SQIVND (reference sequence). The V and J ends lost 4 bases and 3 bases respectively, with 10 bases between them. This CDR3 has 14 residues. CDR3 in amino acids: CASSTTDTNQPQHF. CDR3 nucleotides: TGTGCCAGTAGTACGACAGACACCAATCAGCCCCAGCATTTT. The full variable domain, in which reference TRBV19 and TRBJ1-5 provide the parts outside the CDR3, is DGGITQSPKYLFRKEGQNVTLSCEQNLNHDAMYWYRQDPGQGLRLIYYSQIVNDFQKGDIAEGYSVSREKKESFPLTVTSAQKNPTAFYLCASSTTDTNQPQHFGDGTRLSIL.

This chain connects TRBV4-1 to TRBJ2-1; weak D call: TRBD2 (5 bases). Germline CDR1 is MGHRA and CDR2 is YSYEKL. The CDR3 covers 14 residues. The ends were cut back, 0 bases at V and 9 bases at J, with 12 bases in the middle. CDR3 coding DNA: TGCGCCAGCAGCCAAGACGTAGGAGGAAGTGAGCAGTTCTTC. Its translation is CASSQDVGGSEQFF.

The V call is TRBV29-1, the J call TRBJ1-2; D not certain. CDR1 is SQVTM, CDR2 ANQGSEA, per germline. V shed 3 bases and J shed 6 bases, with 17 bases lying between them. This CDR3 spans 14 amino acids. The CDR3 protein is CSVDPSGLSDGYTF. CDR3 in DNA: TGCAGCGTTGACCCCTCCGGCCTCTCGGATGGCTACACCTTC.

The gene calls are TRBV29-1 and TRBJ2-7, with D hard to call. Germline V gene sequence: CDR1 SQVTM, CDR2 ANQGSEA. The CDR3 is 14 amino acids. The V end lost 4 bases, the J end lost 3 bases, and 16 bases lay between the germline ends. The CDR3 sequence: CSVVDSVTNYEQYF. As DNA, the CDR3 is TGCAGCGTTGTAGATTCGGTAACGAACTACGAGCAGTACTTC.